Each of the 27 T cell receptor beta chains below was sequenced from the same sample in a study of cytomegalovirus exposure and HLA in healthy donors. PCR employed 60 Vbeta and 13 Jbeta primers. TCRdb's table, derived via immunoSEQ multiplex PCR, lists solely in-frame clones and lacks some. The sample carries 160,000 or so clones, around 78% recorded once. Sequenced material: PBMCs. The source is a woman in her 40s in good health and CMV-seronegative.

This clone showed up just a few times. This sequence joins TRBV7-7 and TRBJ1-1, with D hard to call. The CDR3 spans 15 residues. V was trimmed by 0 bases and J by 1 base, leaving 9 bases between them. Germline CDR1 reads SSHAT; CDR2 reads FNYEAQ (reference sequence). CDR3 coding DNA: TGTGCCAGCAGCTTAGCGCGGCCGAGGAACACTGAAGCTTTCTTT. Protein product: CASSLARPRNTEAFF.

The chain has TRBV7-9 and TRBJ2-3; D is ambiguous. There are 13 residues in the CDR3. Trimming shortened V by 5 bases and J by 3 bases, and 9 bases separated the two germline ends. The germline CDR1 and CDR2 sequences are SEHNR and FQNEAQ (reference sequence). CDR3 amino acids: CASSPSGTDTQYF. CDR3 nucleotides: TGTGCCAGCAGCCCCTCCGGGACAGATACGCAGTATTTT.

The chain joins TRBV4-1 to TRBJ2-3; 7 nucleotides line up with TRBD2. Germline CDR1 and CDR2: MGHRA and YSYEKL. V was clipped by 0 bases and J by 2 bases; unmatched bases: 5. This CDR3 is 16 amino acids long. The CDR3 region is CASSQEEAGYTDTQYF. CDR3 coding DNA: TGCGCCAGCAGCCAAGAAGAAGCGGGGTACACAGATACGCAGTATTTT.

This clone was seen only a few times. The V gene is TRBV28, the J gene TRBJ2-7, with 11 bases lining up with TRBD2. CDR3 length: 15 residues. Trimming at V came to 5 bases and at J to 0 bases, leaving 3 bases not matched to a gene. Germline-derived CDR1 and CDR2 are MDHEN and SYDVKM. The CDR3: CASSIAGGLSYEQYF. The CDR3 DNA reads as TGTGCCAGCAGTATAGCGGGGGGGCTCTCCTACGAGCAGTACTTC.

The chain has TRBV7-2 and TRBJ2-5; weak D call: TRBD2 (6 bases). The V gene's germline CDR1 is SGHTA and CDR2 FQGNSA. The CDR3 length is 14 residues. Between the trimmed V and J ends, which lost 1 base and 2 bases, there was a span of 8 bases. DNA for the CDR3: TGTGCCAGCAGCTTAGGGGGGGTACAAGAGACCCAGTACTTC. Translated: CASSLGGVQETQYF. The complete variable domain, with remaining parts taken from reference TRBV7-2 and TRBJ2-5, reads GAGVSQSPSNKVTEKGKDVELRCDPISGHTALYWYRQSLGQGLEFLIYFQGNSAPDKSGLPSDRFSAERTGGSVSTLTIQRTQQEDSAVYLCASSLGGVQETQYFGPGTRLLVL.

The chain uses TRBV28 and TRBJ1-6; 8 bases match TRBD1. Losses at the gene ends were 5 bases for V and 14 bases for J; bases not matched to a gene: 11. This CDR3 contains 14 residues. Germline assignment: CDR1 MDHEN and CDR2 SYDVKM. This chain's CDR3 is CASSQLNTGGALHF. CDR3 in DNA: TGTGCCAGCAGTCAACTCAACACAGGGGGGGCCCTCCACTTT.

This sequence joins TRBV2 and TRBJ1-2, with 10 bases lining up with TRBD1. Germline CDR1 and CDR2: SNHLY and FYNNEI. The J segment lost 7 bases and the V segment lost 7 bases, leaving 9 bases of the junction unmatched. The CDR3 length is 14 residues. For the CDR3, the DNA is TGTGCCAGCATACCCGGGACAGGGGAAGGTGGCTACACCTTC. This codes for CASIPGTGEGGYTF.

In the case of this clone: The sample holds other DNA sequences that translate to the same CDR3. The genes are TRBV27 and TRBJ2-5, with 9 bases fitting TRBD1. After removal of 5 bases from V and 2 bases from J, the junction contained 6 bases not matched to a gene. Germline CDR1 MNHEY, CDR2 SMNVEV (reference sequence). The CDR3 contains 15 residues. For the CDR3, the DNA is TGTGCCAGCAGTCCGACAGGACAGGGGCAAGAGACCCAGTACTTC. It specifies CASSPTGQGQETQYF.

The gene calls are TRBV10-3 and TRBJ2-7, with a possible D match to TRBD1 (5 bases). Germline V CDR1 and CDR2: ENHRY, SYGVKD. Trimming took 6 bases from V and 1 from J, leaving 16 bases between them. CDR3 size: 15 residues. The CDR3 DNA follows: TGTGCCATCAGCCGAGACAGCCGAGGATCCTACGAGCAGTACTTC. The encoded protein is CAISRDSRGSYEQYF.

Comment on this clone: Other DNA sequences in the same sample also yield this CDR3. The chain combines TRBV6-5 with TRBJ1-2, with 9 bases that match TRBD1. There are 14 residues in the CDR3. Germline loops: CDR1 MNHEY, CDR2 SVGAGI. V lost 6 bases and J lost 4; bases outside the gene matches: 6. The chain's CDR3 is CASSPDRGSYGYTF. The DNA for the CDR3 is TGTGCCAGCAGCCCGGACAGGGGAAGCTATGGCTACACCTTC.

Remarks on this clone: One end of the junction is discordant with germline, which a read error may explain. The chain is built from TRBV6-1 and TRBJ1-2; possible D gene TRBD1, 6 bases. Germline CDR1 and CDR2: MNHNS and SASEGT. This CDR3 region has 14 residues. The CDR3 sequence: CAGSVRTATYGYTF. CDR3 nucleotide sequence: TGTGCCGGCAGCGTTAGGACAGCTACCTATGGCTACACCTTC.

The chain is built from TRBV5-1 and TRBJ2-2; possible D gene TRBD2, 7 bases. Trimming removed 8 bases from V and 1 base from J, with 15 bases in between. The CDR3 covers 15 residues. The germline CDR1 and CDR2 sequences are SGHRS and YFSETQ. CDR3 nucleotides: TGCGCCAGAGGGGGGGCTTGGGGGAACACCGGGGAGCTGTTTTTT. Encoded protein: CARGGAWGNTGELFF. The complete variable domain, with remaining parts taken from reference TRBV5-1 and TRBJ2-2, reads KAGVTQTPRYLIKTRGQQVTLSCSPISGHRSVSWYQQTPGQGLQFLFEYFSETQRNKGNFPGRFSGRQFSNSRSEMNVSTLELGDSALYLCARGGAWGNTGELFFGEGSRLTVL.

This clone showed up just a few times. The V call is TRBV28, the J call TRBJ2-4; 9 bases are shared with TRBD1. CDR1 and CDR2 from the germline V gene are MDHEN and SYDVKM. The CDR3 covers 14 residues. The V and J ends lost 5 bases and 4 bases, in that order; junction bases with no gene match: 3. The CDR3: CASSPGQGKNIQYF. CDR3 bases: TGTGCCAGCAGTCCCGGACAGGGGAAAAACATTCAGTACTTC.

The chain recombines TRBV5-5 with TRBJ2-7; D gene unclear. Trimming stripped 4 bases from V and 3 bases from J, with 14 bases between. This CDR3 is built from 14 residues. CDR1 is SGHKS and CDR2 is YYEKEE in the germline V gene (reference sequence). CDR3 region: CASSIKEYHYEQYF. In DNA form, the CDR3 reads TGTGCCAGCAGCATTAAAGAGTACCACTACGAGCAGTACTTC.

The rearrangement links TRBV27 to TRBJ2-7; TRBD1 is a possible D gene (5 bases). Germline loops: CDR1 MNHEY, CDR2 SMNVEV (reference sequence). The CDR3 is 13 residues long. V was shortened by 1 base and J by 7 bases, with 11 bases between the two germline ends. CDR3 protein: CASSLWAQGEQYF. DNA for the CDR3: TGTGCCAGCAGTTTATGGGCCCAGGGAGAGCAGTACTTC.

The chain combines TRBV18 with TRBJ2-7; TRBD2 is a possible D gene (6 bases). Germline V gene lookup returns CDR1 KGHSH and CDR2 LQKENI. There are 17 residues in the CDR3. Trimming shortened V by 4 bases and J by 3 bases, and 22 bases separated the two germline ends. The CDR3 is CASSLPYPGANSYEQYF. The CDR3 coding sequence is TGTGCCAGCTCACTTCCATATCCGGGAGCCAATAGCTACGAGCAGTACTTC. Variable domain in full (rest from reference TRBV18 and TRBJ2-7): NAGVMQNPRHLVRRRGQEARLRCSPMKGHSHVYWYRQLPEEGLKFMVYLQKENIIDESGMPKERFSAEFPKEGPSILRIQQVVRGDSAAYFCASSLPYPGANSYEQYFGPGTRLTVT.

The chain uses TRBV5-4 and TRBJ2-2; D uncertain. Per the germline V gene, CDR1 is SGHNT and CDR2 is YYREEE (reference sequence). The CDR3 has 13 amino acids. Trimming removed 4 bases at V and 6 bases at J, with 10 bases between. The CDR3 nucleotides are TGTGCCAGCAGCCCTTCTATGTCCGGGGAGCTGTTTTTT. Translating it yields CASSPSMSGELFF.

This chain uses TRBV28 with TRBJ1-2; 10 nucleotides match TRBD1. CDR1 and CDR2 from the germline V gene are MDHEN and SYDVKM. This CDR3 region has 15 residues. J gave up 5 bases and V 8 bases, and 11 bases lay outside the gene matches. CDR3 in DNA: TGTGCCAGCGCCCCGGGACAGGGGCGGCTTTATGGCTACACCTTC. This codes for CASAPGQGRLYGYTF.

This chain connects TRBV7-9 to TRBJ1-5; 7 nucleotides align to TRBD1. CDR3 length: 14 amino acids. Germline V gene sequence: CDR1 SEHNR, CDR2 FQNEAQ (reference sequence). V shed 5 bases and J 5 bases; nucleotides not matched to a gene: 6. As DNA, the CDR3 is TGTGCCAGCAGCGCAGACAGGGAAGATCAGCCCCAGCATTTT. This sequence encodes CASSADREDQPQHF.

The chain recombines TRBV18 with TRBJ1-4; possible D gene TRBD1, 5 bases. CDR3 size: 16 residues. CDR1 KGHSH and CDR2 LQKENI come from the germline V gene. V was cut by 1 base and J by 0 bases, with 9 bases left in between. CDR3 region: CASSPQGHTTNEKLFF. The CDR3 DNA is TGTGCCAGCTCACCACAGGGGCATACAACTAATGAAAAACTGTTTTTT.

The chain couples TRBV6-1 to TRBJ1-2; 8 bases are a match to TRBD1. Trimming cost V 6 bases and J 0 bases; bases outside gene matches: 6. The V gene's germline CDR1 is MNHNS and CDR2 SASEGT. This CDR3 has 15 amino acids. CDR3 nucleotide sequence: TGTGCCAGCAGGGGACAGGTTCAGCCTAACTATGGCTACACCTTC. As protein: CASRGQVQPNYGYTF.

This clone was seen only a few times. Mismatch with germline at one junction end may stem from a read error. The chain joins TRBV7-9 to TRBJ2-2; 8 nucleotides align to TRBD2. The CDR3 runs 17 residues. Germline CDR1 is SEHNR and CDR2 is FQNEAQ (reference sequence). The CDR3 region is CSSSLPGRGLVTGELFF. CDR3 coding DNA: TGTTCCAGCAGCTTACCGGGGAGGGGACTAGTCACCGGGGAGCTGTTTTTT.

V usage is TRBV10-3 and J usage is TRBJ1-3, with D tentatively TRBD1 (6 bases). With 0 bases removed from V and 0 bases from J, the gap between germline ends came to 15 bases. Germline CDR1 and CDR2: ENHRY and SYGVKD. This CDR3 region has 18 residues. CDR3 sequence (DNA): TGTGCCATCAGTGAGTCGACTCGGGGGGCGATCTCTGGAAACACCATATATTTT. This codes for CAISESTRGAISGNTIYF.

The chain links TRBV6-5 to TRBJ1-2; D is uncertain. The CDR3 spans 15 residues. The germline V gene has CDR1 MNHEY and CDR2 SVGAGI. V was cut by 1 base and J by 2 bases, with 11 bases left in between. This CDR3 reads CASSYFRSRNYGYTF. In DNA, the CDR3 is TGTGCCAGCAGTTACTTCCGGAGTCGAAACTATGGCTACACCTTC.

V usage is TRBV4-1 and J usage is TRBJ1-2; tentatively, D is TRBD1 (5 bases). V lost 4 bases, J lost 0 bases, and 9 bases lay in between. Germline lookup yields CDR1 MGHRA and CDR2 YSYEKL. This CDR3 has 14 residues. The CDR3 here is CASSRTGANYGYTF. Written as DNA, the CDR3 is TGCGCCAGCAGCCGAACAGGAGCTAACTATGGCTACACCTTC.

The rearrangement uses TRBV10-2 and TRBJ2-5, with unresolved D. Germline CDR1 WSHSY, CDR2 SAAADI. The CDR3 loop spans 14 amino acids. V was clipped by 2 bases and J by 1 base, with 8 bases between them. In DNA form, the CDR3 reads TGCGCCAGCAGTGAGGCGGCGATCCAAGAGACCCAGTACTTC. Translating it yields CASSEAAIQETQYF.

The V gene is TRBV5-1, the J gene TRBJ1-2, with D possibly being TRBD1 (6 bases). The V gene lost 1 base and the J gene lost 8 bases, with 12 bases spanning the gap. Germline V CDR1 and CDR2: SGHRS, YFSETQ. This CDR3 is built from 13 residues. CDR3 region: CASSLTTGKGYTF. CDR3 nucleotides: TGCGCCAGCAGCTTGACTACAGGGAAAGGCTACACCTTC.